This T cell receptor beta chain is from a study of blood T cell repertoires in COVID-19. Study-wide context: Samples representing acute and convalescent COVID-19 were sourced from the United States, Italy and Spain. The analysed material was cDNA or gDNA that came from T cells, B-cell-depleted T cells, or PBMCs.

Original data processing: Quantification of nucleated cells was approximated via reference gene primer amplification. Data came from immunoSEQ multiplex PCR; TCRdb stores just in-frame clones and leaves some out. Clonal size and the V and J genes are those of that table, whereas D and trimming came from the DNA. The profile shows approximately 99,000 clones, approximately 85% of them singletons. CDR1 LNHNV and CDR2 YYDKDF come from the germline V gene (reference sequence). This CDR3 spans 16 amino acids. V was trimmed by 0 bases and J by 6 bases, leaving 16 bases between them. The chain links TRBV15 to TRBJ2-3; D is uncertain. The clonotype comes from an elderly woman with active or convalescent COVID-19. Sample: peripheral blood. CDR3 DNA: TGTGCCACCAGCAGAGATCCCTACCACTCGTCCGATACGCAGTATTTT. It specifies CATSRDPYHSSDTQYF.